Each of the 10 T cell receptor beta chains below was sequenced from the same sample in a study of immune characterization of retroperitoneal liposarcoma (dated by TCRdb to between 2018 and 2021). Libraries came from PCR. Sequencing was performed on a NextSeq 500. TCRdb trimmed the raw reads at Q25, called clones with MiXCR and kept productive beta chains. Every distinct CDR3 protein forms one entry, paired with its most common genes and DNA. This sample comprises around 11,000 distinct CDR3 sequences, 20% to 30% of them detected only once. The top ten clonotypes cover roughly 19% of the sample. Sequenced input: blood. The receptors stem from a male donor with retroperitoneal liposarcoma.

This clonotype came up many times. This chain connects TRBV6-1 to TRBJ2-4; D tentatively reads TRBD1 or TRBD2 (6 bases each). The CDR3 runs 15 residues. Looked up from germline, CDR1 is MNHNS and CDR2 is SASEGT. Trimming stripped 10 bases from V and 4 bases from J, with 20 bases between. Here the CDR3 DNA reads TGTGCCAACCCTTTCAATGGGGGGCCGAAAAACATTCAGTACTTC. Protein sequence: CANPFNGGPKNIQYF.

This chain uses TRBV7-2 with TRBJ1-4; D gene uncertain. Trimming shortened V by 1 base and J by 8 bases, and 14 bases separated the two germline ends. CDR1 and CDR2 (germline): SGHTA, FQGNSA. The CDR3 length is 15 residues. CDR3 residues: CASSLGGVVWEKLFF. The CDR3 region has the DNA TGTGCCAGCAGCTTAGGCGGGGTAGTCTGGGAAAAACTGTTTTTT. The variable domain in full, completed from reference TRBV7-2 and TRBJ1-4, reads GAGVSQSPSNKVTEKGKDVELRCDPISGHTALYWYRQSLGQGLEFLIYFQGNSAPDKSGLPSDRFSAERTGGSVSTLTIQRTQQEDSAVYLCASSLGGVVWEKLFFGSGTQLSVL.

This clonotype has more than one count but fewer than ten. This is likely a read error, given that the CDR3 carries no conserved phenylalanine or tryptophan at its end. The limits of the CDR3 on the DNA are not certain, so only TCRdb's listed CDR3 is given. The chain carries TRBV6-1 and TRBJ2-5; the DNA was not used to check the table's D call, TRBD1. Germline CDR1 is MNHNS and CDR2 is SASEGT. The CDR3 contains 12 residues when both ends are counted. CDR3 region: CASSQVGGAEYV.

With respect to this clonotype: A much larger clonotype is one base distant, so this may be a read error. V and J are TRBV10-3 and TRBJ2-4, with 8 bases that match TRBD2. The CDR3 extends over 14 amino acids. CDR1 and CDR2 from the germline V gene are ENHRY and SYGVKD. With 3 bases clipped from V and 13 bases from J, the junction kept 11 bases outside the gene matches. The chain's CDR3 is CAISDRAGGDEQYF. The CDR3 bases are TGTGCCATCAGTGACCGGGCGGGGGGTGATGAGCAGTACTTC.

This clonotype was counted ten times or more. The chain links TRBV7-9 to TRBJ2-3, with 10 bases matching TRBD1. Germline CDR1 and CDR2: SEHNR and FQNEAQ (reference sequence). The CDR3 length is 15 residues. Germline trimming cut 5 bases from V and 2 bases from J; bases unmatched to any gene: 4. CDR3 sequence (DNA): TGTGCCAGCAGCACCGGACAGGGGGACACAGATACGCAGTATTTT. Encoded protein: CASSTGQGDTDTQYF.

The rearrangement joins TRBV7-6 to TRBJ2-5; 9 positions match TRBD2. Germline V gene lookup returns CDR1 SGHVS and CDR2 FNYEAQ. This CDR3 is built from 17 residues. V lost 3 bases, J lost 4 bases, and 12 bases stayed unmatched. CDR3 region: CASSLGGRGGSGETQYF. In DNA, the CDR3 is TGTGCCAGCAGCTTGGGGGGGCGGGGGGGAAGCGGAGAGACCCAGTACTTC.

CDR3 sequence: CASSQGTAYHRGYTF. In nucleotides, the CDR3 is TGCGCCAGCAGCCAAGGGACAGCTTATCATCGCGGCTACACCTTC. This rearrangement joins TRBV4-1 to TRBJ1-2; D is possibly TRBD1 (6 bases). In germline, CDR1 is MGHRA, CDR2 YSYEKL. V shed 1 base and J shed 8 bases, with 17 bases lying between them. This CDR3 has 15 amino acids.

At least ten counts were recorded for this clonotype. The rearrangement joins TRBV6-1 to TRBJ2-5; perhaps TRBD2 as D (5 bases). V was pared by 6 bases and J by 5 bases, with 13 bases between. Germline loops: CDR1 MNHNS, CDR2 SASEGT. The CDR3 extends over 13 amino acids. The CDR3, as DNA: TGTGCCAGCAGAGCAGGAGGTTGGGAGACCCAGTACTTC. Translating it yields CASRAGGWETQYF.

The genes are TRBV12-3 or TRBV12-4 and TRBJ2-1; TRBD2 matches at 7 bases. The CDR3 covers 14 residues. The trim removed 6 bases at V and 8 bases at J, leaving 10 bases unmatched. The CDR3 protein is CASSLGGTFDEQFF. The CDR3, as DNA: TGTGCCAGCAGCCTCGGGGGGACTTTTGATGAGCAGTTCTTC.

This clonotype was detected ten times or more. The CDR3 spells CASSELAGGPSTDTQYF. The DNA of the CDR3 is TGTGCCAGCAGTGAACTAGCGGGGGGGCCTAGCACAGATACGCAGTATTTT. This chain uses TRBV6-1 with TRBJ2-3; TRBD2 agrees at 12 bases. This CDR3 contains 17 residues. V shed 2 bases, J shed 0 bases, and the junction held 3 bases outside the gene matches. Germline CDR1 and CDR2: MNHNS and SASEGT.